Following are 6 T cell receptor beta chains from one sample sequenced in a study of technical replicates of blood from several donors. Some clones are missing from TCRdb's copy, which holds only in-frame ones; the method was immunoSEQ multiplex PCR. The sample holds 70,000 to 95,000 clones, around 93% seen once. Source material: T cells isolated from PBMCs. These receptors came from a human donor in good health.

The chain is built from TRBV4-2 and TRBJ1-1; no definite D call. Between the trimmed V and J ends, which lost 0 bases and 1 base, there was a span of 9 bases. The CDR3 covers 15 residues. Germline V CDR1 and CDR2: LGHNA, YNFKEQ. The CDR3 is CASSQEKNRNTEAFF. CDR3 coding DNA: TGTGCCAGCAGCCAAGAGAAAAACAGGAACACTGAAGCTTTCTTT.

CDR3 sequence: CASSYSTQRGNEQFF. DNA of the CDR3: TGTGCCAGCAGTTACTCAACCCAGCGAGGTAATGAGCAGTTCTTC. The chain has TRBV6-5 and TRBJ2-1, with unresolved D. This CDR3 region has 15 residues. Germline assignment: CDR1 MNHEY and CDR2 SVGAGI. V was pared by 0 bases and J by 7 bases, with 13 bases between.

The J gene is TRBJ2-4, the V gene TRBV1; the listed D gene, TRBD2, was not tested against the DNA. TRBV1 is a known pseudogene. This CDR3 contains 12 residues. Here the CDR3 DNA reads TGCACCAGCAGCCAAGAGAGTGCCGGTCAGTACTTC. Protein sequence: CTSSQESAGQYF.

This chain links TRBV19 with TRBJ2-5; D ambiguous. Germline-derived CDR1 and CDR2 are LNHDA and SQIVND (reference sequence). V lost 8 bases, J lost 0 bases, and 7 bases lay in between. This CDR3 comprises 12 residues. CDR3 nucleotide sequence: TGTGCCAGTTCCCAGAACCAAGAGACCCAGTACTTC. It encodes CASSQNQETQYF.

The J gene is TRBJ2-3, the V gene TRBV18, with 13 bases identical to TRBD2. The CDR3 is 18 amino acids. Germline assignment: CDR1 KGHSH and CDR2 LQKENI. The J segment lost 1 base and the V segment lost 6 bases, leaving 10 bases of the junction unmatched. This CDR3 is CASSNPLGLAGGTDTQYF. The CDR3, as DNA: TGTGCCAGCTCCAACCCGCTTGGACTAGCGGGGGGCACAGATACGCAGTATTTT. The whole variable domain, filled in from reference TRBV18 and TRBJ2-3, reads NAGVMQNPRHLVRRRGQEARLRCSPMKGHSHVYWYRQLPEEGLKFMVYLQKENIIDESGMPKERFSAEFPKEGPSILRIQQVVRGDSAAYFCASSNPLGLAGGTDTQYFGPGTRLTVL.

CDR3 bases: TGTGCCAGCTCACCACCGTTGGGCACAGCGGTTGAGACCCAGTACTTC. Translating gives CASSPPLGTAVETQYF. The chain links TRBV18 to TRBJ2-5, with D possibly matching TRBD2 (5 bases). The germline gives CDR1 KGHSH, CDR2 LQKENI. Trimming took 0 bases from V and 5 from J, leaving 16 bases between them. The length of the CDR3 is 16 residues. The complete variable domain, with remaining parts taken from reference TRBV18 and TRBJ2-5, reads NAGVMQNPRHLVRRRGQEARLRCSPMKGHSHVYWYRQLPEEGLKFMVYLQKENIIDESGMPKERFSAEFPKEGPSILRIQQVVRGDSAAYFCASSPPLGTAVETQYFGPGTRLLVL.